This T cell receptor (beta chain) originates from a study of cytomegalovirus exposure and HLA in healthy donors. General study findings and limits: Further analysis was carried out later, and it showed several of the most significant clusters appearing linked to common viral pathogens.

The CDR3 runs 15 residues. V shed 7 bases and J 4 bases; nucleotides not matched to a gene: 11. Germline-derived CDR1 and CDR2 are MDHEN and SYDVKM. The PCR employed 60 Vbeta primers together with 13 Jbeta primers. Clones were read by immunoSEQ multiplex PCR, and TCRdb kept only the in-frame ones, dropping some. The sample contains over 70,000 clones, roughly 73% of which appear only once. Of note for this clone: Its antigen is not known.

The V and J genes are TRBV28 and TRBJ1-1; TRBD1 agrees at 8 bases. The origin of this receptor is a male donor in good health and CMV-seropositive. Input material: PBMCs. For the CDR3, the DNA is TGTGCCAGCACCTTCCGCGCAGGGGGCTTCACTGAAGCTTTCTTT. It codes for CASTFRAGGFTEAFF.